A selection of T cell receptor beta chains follows, all from one sample in a study of cytotoxic CD8 clonotypes in ibrutinib-treated CLL. Assay: immunoSEQ multiplex PCR; the TCRdb copy retains only in-frame clones and omits some. Among roughly 150,000 clones listed, about 70% were seen once. The source material was PBMCs, sampled after 24 months of ibrutinib treatment. Receptor source: a human donor with chronic lymphocytic leukemia. Both conserved end residues are part of each CDR3. The D gene is left open where the match is weak.

j_call	d_call	v_call	cdr3_aa
TRBJ2-1	-	TRBV27	CASSPRAWPEQFF
TRBJ1-1	-	TRBV19	CASRGPGLVNTEAFF
TRBJ1-5	TRBD1	TRBV28	CASRDSYQPQHF
TRBJ2-7	TRBD1	TRBV27	CASSSSPGTGFEQYF
TRBJ2-7	TRBD2	TRBV28	CASSAGTSGSAYEQYF
TRBJ1-4	TRBD1	TRBV11-2	CASSPPGQANEKLFF
TRBJ1-1	-	TRBV25-1	CASTRGGARTFF
TRBJ1-6	-	TRBV30	CAWSVGHTNSPLHF
TRBJ1-2	TRBD1	TRBV7-3	CASSSGTGGAYGYTF
TRBJ1-1	TRBD1	TRBV10-3	CATGTGKNTEAFF
TRBJ1-1	-	TRBV27	CASSFHDRNEAFF
TRBJ2-7	-	TRBV21-1	CASSTQGVYEQYF
TRBJ1-2	-	TRBV15	CATSRGSNYGYTF
TRBJ2-7	-	TRBV19	CASTIPGGYEQYF
TRBJ2-1	-	TRBV28	CASSPLAHEQFF
TRBJ1-4	-	TRBV28	CASRPWRGGDEKLFF
TRBJ1-3	-	TRBV2	CASSEATSGNTIYF
TRBJ1-2	TRBD1	TRBV28	CASSTHGQDNYGYTF
TRBJ2-7	-	TRBV5-1	CASSLGQGPDEQYF
TRBJ2-3	TRBD1	TRBV6-1	CASRAGTGGSDTQYF
TRBJ2-1	TRBD2	TRBV2	CASTGTRMAHEQFF
TRBJ2-5	-	TRBV7-8	CASSLGTVETQYF